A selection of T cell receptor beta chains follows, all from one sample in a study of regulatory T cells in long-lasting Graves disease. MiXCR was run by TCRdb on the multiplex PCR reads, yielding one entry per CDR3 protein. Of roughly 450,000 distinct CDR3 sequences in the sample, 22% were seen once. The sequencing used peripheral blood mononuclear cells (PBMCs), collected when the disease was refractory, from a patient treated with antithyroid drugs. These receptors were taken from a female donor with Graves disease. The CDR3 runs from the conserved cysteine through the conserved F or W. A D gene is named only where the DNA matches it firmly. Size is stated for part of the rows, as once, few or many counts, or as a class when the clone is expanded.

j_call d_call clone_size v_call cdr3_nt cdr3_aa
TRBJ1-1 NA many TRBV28 TGTGCCAGCAGCACCACTACAGGGAAGGCTGAAGCTTTCTTT CASSTTTGKAEAFF
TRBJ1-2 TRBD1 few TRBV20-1 TGCAGTGCTGATAGGGGGCTCTATGGCTACACCTTC CSADRGLYGYTF
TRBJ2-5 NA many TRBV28 TGTGCCAGCAGTAACCGGGCAGTACAAGAGACCCAGTACTTC CASSNRAVQETQYF
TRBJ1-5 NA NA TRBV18 TGTGCCAGCTCAGAACAGGATAATCAGCCCCAGCATTTT CASSEQDNQPQHF
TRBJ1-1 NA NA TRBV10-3 TGTGCCATCAGTGAGTCGGGGGGTGGCACTGAAGCTTTCTTT CAISESGGGTEAFF
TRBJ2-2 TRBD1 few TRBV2 TGTGCCAGCAGTTCCTCTACAGGGGATTCGAAAACCGGGGAGCTGTTTTTT CASSSSTGDSKTGELFF
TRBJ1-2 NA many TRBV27 TGTGCCAGCAGTTCCCCGGGCCATCGGAATCGTGGCTACACCTTC CASSSPGHRNRGYTF
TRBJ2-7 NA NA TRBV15 TGTGCCACCAGCAGAGATCAGGGGATTTCTAGTCAGCAGTACTTC CATSRDQGISSQQYF
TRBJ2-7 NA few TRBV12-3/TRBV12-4 TGTGCCAGCAGTTTAAAAACTACCTACGAGCAGTACTTC CASSLKTTYEQYF
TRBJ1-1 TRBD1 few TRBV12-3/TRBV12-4 TGTGCCGGCAGCCGGACAGGGGAGAACACTGAAGCTTTCTTT CAGSRTGENTEAFF
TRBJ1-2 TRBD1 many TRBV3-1 TGTGCCAGCAGCCATCCAGGGGGCGAATACTATGGCTACACCTTC CASSHPGGEYYGYTF
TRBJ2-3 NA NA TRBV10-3 TGTGCCATCAGTGACAGTTCTAGCACAGATACGCAGTATTTT CAISDSSSTDTQYF
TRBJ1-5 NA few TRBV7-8 TGTGCCAGCAGCAATCGGGGGGAGCATAATAGCAATCAGCCCCAGCATTTT CASSNRGEHNSNQPQHF
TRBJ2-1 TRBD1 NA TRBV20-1 TGCAGTGTCCCGGGGACAGGGTCTGGTTATGAGCAGTTCTTC CSVPGTGSGYEQFF
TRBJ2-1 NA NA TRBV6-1 TGTGCCAGCAGTGAAGCAAGGAGGTCGAGGAAAAACAATGAGCAGTTCTTC CASSEARRSRKNNEQFF
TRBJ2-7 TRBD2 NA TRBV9 TGTGCCAGCAGCGGCGAGGGCGGGGGGCTCACCTACGAGCAGTACTTC CASSGEGGGLTYEQYF
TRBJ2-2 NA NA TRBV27 TGTGCCAGCAGTTTTGGTATTTCAGGGGAGCTGTTTTTT CASSFGISGELFF
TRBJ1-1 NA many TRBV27 TGTGCCAGCAGTTACTACCCGGACAAGAACACTGAAGCTTTCTTT CASSYYPDKNTEAFF
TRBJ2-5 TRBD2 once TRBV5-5 TGTGCCAGCAGCTTGGCCCGGAGTCGGGGGGGAGGAGAGACCCAGTACTTC CASSLARSRGGGETQYF
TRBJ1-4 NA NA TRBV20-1 TGCAGTGCTAGATTTGGCAGGGAAGATGAAAAACTGTTTTTT CSARFGREDEKLFF
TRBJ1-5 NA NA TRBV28 TGTGCCAGCAGCTGGGAGGGGTTGGTTCAGCCCCAGCATTTT CASSWEGLVQPQHF
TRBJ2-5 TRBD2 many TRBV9 TGTGCCAGCAGCGGACTAGCGACCCAAGAGACCCAGTACTTC CASSGLATQETQYF
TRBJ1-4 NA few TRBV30 TGTGCCTGGAGGACGGGGCTCACAACTAATGAAAAACTGTTTTTT CAWRTGLTTNEKLFF
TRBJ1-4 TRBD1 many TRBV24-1 TGTGCCACCAGTGATACAGCAGGGGGCAAAGAAAAACTGTTTTTT CATSDTAGGKEKLFF
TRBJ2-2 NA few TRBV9 TGTGCCAGCAGCGTTACAGGGAGCTGGAACACCGGGGAGCTGTTTTTT CASSVTGSWNTGELFF
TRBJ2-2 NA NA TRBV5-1 TGCGCCAGCAGCTTGGTGGCTCAGATGAACACCGGGGAGCTGTTTTTT CASSLVAQMNTGELFF
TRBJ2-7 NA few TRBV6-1 TGTGCCAGCAGCCCCGGACAGAAGGGTTACGAGCAGTACTTC CASSPGQKGYEQYF
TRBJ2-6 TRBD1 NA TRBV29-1 TGCAGCGTTGTAACAGGGGGCGCGGCTGGGGCCAACGTCCTGACTTTC CSVVTGGAAGANVLTF
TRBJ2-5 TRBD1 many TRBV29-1 TGCAGCGTTGGACAGGGACAAGAGACCCAGTACTTC CSVGQGQETQYF
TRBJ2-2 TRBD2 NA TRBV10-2 TGCGCCAGCAGCCCTCAAGGGAGCGGGAGGGCCACCGGGGAGCTGTTTTTT CASSPQGSGRATGELFF
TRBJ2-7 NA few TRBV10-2 TGCGCCAGCAGTGGTGGCGAGGTCTACGAGCAGTACTTC CASSGGEVYEQYF
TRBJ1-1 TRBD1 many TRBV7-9 TGCGCCAGCAGCTCTCGGACAGGGAGGAACACTGAAGCTTTCTTT CASSSRTGRNTEAFF
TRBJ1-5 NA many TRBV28 TGTGCCAGCAGTTTATTTGGGGGGGTTGGTCAGCCCCAGCATTTT CASSLFGGVGQPQHF
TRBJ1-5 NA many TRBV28 TGTGCCAGCAGTCCTACAGAGAGCAATCAGCCCCAGCATTTT CASSPTESNQPQHF
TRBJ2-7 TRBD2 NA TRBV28 TGTGCCAGCAGTTCCCCGGGGGGGGCGGGGATTCCTTACGAGCAGTACTTC CASSSPGGAGIPYEQYF
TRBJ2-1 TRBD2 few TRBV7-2 TGTGCCAGCAGCCAGACTGGACTAGCGGAAGAGGATGAGCAGTTCTTC CASSQTGLAEEDEQFF
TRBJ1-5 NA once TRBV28 TGTGCCAGCAGTCCCCCCCCCGGGGCCCGACAGGATCAGCCCCAGCATTTT CASSPPPGARQDQPQHF